This entry describes one T cell receptor beta chain. The antigen is undetermined. This table comes from immunoSEQ multiplex PCR, and its TCRdb copy is limited to in-frame clones, with some not included. The table lists roughly 120,000 clones, about 90% of them singletons. This CDR3 contains 17 residues. Germline V lookup: CDR1 MDHEN, CDR2 SYDVKM. V dropped 5 bases and J dropped 2 bases, with 19 bases sitting between them. This entry is derived from a study of T cell responses to AZD1222 COVID-19 vaccine. Study findings and constraints: Without day 14 samples, only post-peak T cell repertoires were studied. Only five or six AZD1222 recipients were seropositive at baseline. Distributed over spike, vaccine-associated CD4 TCRs predominated at 160-218 and 743-854.

The chain uses TRBV28 and TRBJ1-5; D is possibly TRBD1 (5 bases). The receptor comes from an adult who received the AZD1222 COVID-19 vaccine. Material: peripheral blood, obtained 28 days after the second AZD1222 dose. This CDR3 reads CASSRGNSWEGNQPQHF. The CDR3 DNA is TGTGCCAGCAGTAGGGGTAACAGTTGGGAGGGCAATCAGCCCCAGCATTTT.